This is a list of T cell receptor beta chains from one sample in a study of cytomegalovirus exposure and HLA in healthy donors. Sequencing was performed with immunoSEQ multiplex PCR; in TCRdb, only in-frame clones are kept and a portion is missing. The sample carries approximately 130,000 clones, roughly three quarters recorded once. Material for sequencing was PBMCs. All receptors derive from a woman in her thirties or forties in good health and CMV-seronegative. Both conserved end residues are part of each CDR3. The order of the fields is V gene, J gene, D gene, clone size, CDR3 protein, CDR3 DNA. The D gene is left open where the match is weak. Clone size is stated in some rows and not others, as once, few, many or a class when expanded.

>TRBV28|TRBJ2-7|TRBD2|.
CASSPPWASGGYEQYF
TGTGCCAGCAGTCCACCCTGGGCTAGCGGGGGCTACGAGCAGTACTTC
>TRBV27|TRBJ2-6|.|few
CASRRLSSGANGLTF
TGTGCCAGCAGGCGACTGAGCTCTGGGGCCAACGGCCTGACTTTC
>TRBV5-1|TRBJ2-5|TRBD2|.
CASSLESGGTQETQYF
TGCGCCAGCAGCTTGGAAAGCGGGGGGACTCAAGAGACCCAGTACTTC
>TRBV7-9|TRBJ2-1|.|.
CASRPDYYEQFF
TGTGCCAGCAGGCCAGACTATTATGAGCAGTTCTTC
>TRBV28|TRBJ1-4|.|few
CASSPLSGKLFF
TGTGCCAGCAGTCCACTAAGTGGAAAACTGTTTTTT
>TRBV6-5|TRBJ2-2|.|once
CASSYSGAPTTGELFF
TGTGCCAGCAGTTACAGCGGCGCCCCGACCACCGGGGAGCTGTTTTTT
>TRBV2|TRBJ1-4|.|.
CASRLLPRRADEKLFF
TGTGCCAGCAGACTCCTTCCGAGGAGGGCGGATGAAAAACTGTTTTTT
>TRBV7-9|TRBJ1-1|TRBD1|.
CASSLGDRKAFF
TGTGCCAGCAGTCTAGGGGACAGGAAAGCTTTCTTT
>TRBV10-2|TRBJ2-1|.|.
CASSETGSYNEQFF
TGCGCCAGCAGTGAAACGGGCTCCTACAATGAGCAGTTCTTC
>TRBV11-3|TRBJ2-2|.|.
CASSFQGSAGELFF
TGTGCCAGCAGCTTTCAGGGTTCGGCCGGGGAGCTGTTTTTT
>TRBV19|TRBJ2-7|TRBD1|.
CASSTGQSYEQYF
TGTGCCAGTAGTACGGGACAGAGCTACGAGCAGTACTTC
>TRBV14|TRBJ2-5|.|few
CASSHAVAQGETQYF
TGTGCCAGCAGCCACGCGGTAGCTCAGGGAGAGACCCAGTACTTC
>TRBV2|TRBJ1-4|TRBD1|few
CASSEALFTLGQGNEKLFF
TGTGCCAGCAGTGAAGCCCTCTTTACCCTGGGACAGGGAAATGAAAAACTGTTTTTT
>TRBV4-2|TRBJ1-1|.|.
CASSLSGGTEAFF
TGTGCCAGCAGCCTAAGTGGGGGGACTGAAGCTTTCTTT
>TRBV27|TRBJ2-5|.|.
CASSLSSLAGTQYF
TGTGCCAGCAGTTTATCCTCCCTCGCAGGGACCCAGTACTTC
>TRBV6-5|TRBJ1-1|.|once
CASSYLQGVEAFF
TGTGCCAGCAGTTACCTACAGGGCGTTGAAGCTTTCTTT
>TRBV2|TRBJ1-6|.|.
CASKAKGAGYNSPLHF
TGTGCCAGCAAGGCAAAAGGGGCAGGGTATAATTCACCCCTCCACTTT
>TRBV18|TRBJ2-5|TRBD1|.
CASSPTGSKETQYF
TGTGCCAGCTCACCGACAGGGTCTAAAGAGACCCAGTACTTC
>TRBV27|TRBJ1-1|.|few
CASSLSGQSGEAFF
TGTGCCAGCAGTTTATCTGGACAGTCCGGTGAAGCTTTCTTT
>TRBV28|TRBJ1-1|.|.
CASSPIGVSDTEAFF
TGTGCCAGCAGTCCGATCGGGGTGAGTGACACTGAAGCTTTCTTT
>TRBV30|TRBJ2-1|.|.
CAWAGFHEQFF
TGTGCCTGGGCGGGGTTCCATGAGCAGTTCTTC
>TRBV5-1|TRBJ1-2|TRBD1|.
CASSSGTDYGYTF
TGCGCCAGCAGCTCCGGGACAGACTATGGCTACACCTTC
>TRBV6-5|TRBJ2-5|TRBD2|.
CASRRLAGYETQYF
TGTGCCAGCAGGAGACTAGCGGGATATGAGACCCAGTACTTC
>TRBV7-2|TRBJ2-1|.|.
CASSPILSVAVLSDEQFF
TGTGCCAGCAGCCCTATCCTATCGGTAGCGGTCCTTTCGGATGAGCAGTTCTTC
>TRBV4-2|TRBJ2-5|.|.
CASSQELRREETQYF
TGTGCCAGCAGCCAAGAGTTAAGACGGGAAGAGACCCAGTACTTC
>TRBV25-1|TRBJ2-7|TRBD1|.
CASSENPGQGPSEQYF
TGTGCCAGCAGTGAAAACCCGGGACAGGGCCCCTCTGAGCAGTACTTC
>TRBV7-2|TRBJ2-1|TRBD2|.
CASSPGSGSSYNEQFF
TGTGCCAGCAGCCCCGGTAGCGGGAGCTCCTACAATGAGCAGTTCTTC
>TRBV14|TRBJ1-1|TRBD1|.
CASSQKGDRSEAFF
TGTGCCAGCAGCCAAAAGGGGGACAGGTCTGAAGCTTTCTTT
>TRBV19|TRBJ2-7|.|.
CASSMLANYEQYF
TGTGCCAGTAGTATGTTGGCAAACTACGAGCAGTACTTC
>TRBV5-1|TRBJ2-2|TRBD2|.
CASKAGENTGELFF
TGCGCCAGCAAAGCGGGGGAGAACACCGGGGAGCTGTTTTTT
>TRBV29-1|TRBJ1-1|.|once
CSGLTGLSTEAFF
TGCAGCGGTCTGACAGGATTGTCCACTGAAGCTTTCTTT
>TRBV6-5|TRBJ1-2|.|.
CASSLSEGVYGYTF
TGTGCCAGCAGCCTATCTGAAGGGGTCTATGGCTACACCTTC
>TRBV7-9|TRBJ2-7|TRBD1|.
CASSLGTGGDYEQYF
TGTGCCAGCAGCTTAGGGACAGGGGGCGACTACGAGCAGTACTTC
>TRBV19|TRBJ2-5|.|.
CASSIGRLETQYF
TGTGCCAGTAGTATAGGGAGGCTAGAGACCCAGTACTTC
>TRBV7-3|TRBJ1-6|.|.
CASSSGGDNSPLHF
TGTGCCAGCAGCTCAGGAGGGGACAATTCACCCCTCCACTTT
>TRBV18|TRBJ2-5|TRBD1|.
CASSTGQQETQYF
TGTGCCAGCTCAACGGGACAGCAAGAGACCCAGTACTTC
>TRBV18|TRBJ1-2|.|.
CASSPGDRKGYTF
TGTGCCAGCTCACCGGGCGACCGAAAGGGCTACACCTTC
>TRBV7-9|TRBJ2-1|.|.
CASSRRGNEQFF
TGTGCCAGCAGTAGAAGGGGGAATGAGCAGTTCTTC
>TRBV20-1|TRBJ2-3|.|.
CSASYTDTQYF
TGCAGTGCTAGTTACACAGATACGCAGTATTTT
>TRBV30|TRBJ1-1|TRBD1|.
CAWTTGGTEAFF
TGTGCCTGGACCACAGGGGGCACTGAAGCTTTCTTT
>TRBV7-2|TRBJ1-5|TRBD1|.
CASSVRQGNQPQHF
TGTGCCAGCAGCGTACGACAGGGGAATCAGCCCCAGCATTTT
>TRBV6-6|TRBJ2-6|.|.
CASSLLSPSGANGLTF
TGTGCCAGCAGCCTTCTCTCCCCCTCTGGGGCCAACGGCCTGACTTTC